This T cell receptor beta chain was sequenced in a study of CD8 T cells in ankylosing spondylitis. In TCRdb, the 5' RACE reads were re-called with MiXCR into one record per CDR3 protein. The profile shows 150,000 to 200,000 distinct CDR3 sequences, 13% of them singletons. This clonotype was detected ten times or more. Its antigen is as yet unknown. V gave up 3 bases and J gave up 12 bases; unmatched junction bases: 11. Germline values: CDR1 DFQATT, CDR2 SNEGSKA (reference sequence). The CDR3 spans 13 residues. The study, taken as a whole, reports: A motif in TCR beta, a set of about eight highly homologous variants, appeared characteristic of ankylosing spondylitis blood. Several of the motif variants were reported before in synovial fluid and blood from reactive arthritis. Matched ankylosing spondylitis synovial fluid reportedly contained a significantly enriched population of disease-linked clones.

The rearrangement uses TRBV20-1 and TRBJ2-5; 9 positions match TRBD1. This clonotype originated in a female donor with ankylosing spondylitis or in good health (not recorded which). Input material: blood, either unsorted or a sorted T cell fraction (not recorded which). CDR3 DNA: TGCAGTGCTAGGGGACAGGGAGGGGACTCAGAGTACTTC. Translation: CSARGQGGDSEYF.